The 6 T cell receptor beta chains given below trace back to one sample, sequenced in a study of blood T cell repertoires in COVID-19. Produced via immunoSEQ multiplex PCR; TCRdb's table is partial and in-frame only. The sample has 200,000 to 250,000 clones, about 83% seen once; the top ten hold roughly 2%. The sequenced sample was peripheral blood. These TCRs come from a man under 40 who had recovered from COVID-19.

V and J are TRBV21-1 and TRBJ1-5. TRBV21-1 is a known pseudogene. The length of the CDR3 is 23 residues. In DNA, the CDR3 is TGTGCCAGCAGCAAATTGGGGAGAAATTGGGGAGAAAGCGGACCTTATAGCAATCAGCCCCAGCATTTT. This codes for CASSKLGRNWGESGPYSNQPQHF.

The chain is built from TRBV5-1 and TRBJ2-1, with 8 nucleotides matching TRBD1. The germline V gene has CDR1 SGHRS and CDR2 YFSETQ. This CDR3 spans 15 amino acids. Unmatched junction bases numbered 3, after V lost 4 bases and J lost 0 bases. The DNA of the CDR3 is TGCGCCAGCAGCCCTACAGGGGGCTCCTACAATGAGCAGTTCTTC. Protein sequence: CASSPTGGSYNEQFF. The variable domain in full, with the rest retrieved from reference TRBV5-1 and TRBJ2-1, is KAGVTQTPRYLIKTRGQQVTLSCSPISGHRSVSWYQQTPGQGLQFLFEYFSETQRNKGNFPGRFSGRQFSNSRSEMNVSTLELGDSALYLCASSPTGGSYNEQFFGPGTRLTVL.

This chain joins TRBV7-9 and TRBJ1-1; TRBD1 aligns across 8 bases. Germline values: CDR1 SEHNR, CDR2 FQNEAQ (reference sequence). With 1 base clipped from V and 6 bases from J, the junction kept 19 bases outside the gene matches. This CDR3 comprises 19 residues. CDR3 protein: CASSLGTGFLGPWAPEAFF. CDR3 coding DNA: TGTGCCAGCAGCTTAGGGACAGGGTTTTTGGGCCCTTGGGCGCCTGAAGCTTTCTTT.

The rearrangement joins TRBV29-1 to TRBJ1-3; 7 bases align to TRBD1. The V and J ends lost 7 bases and 1 base, in that order; junction bases with no gene match: 4. Germline V gene data show CDR1 as SQVTM and CDR2 as ANQGSEA. The CDR3 totals 13 residues. CDR3 DNA: TGCAGCGGAACGACAGGGTCTGGAAACACCATATATTTT. This codes for CSGTTGSGNTIYF.

The V call is TRBV9, the J call TRBJ2-3, with 8 positions matching TRBD2. Germline values: CDR1 SGDLS, CDR2 YYNGEE. V gave up 3 bases and J gave up 2 bases; unmatched junction bases: 11. The CDR3 has 17 amino acids. In nucleotides, the CDR3 is TGTGCCAGCAGCGCTGGATCAGGCGGGAGGTCCACAGATACGCAGTATTTT. This gives the protein CASSAGSGGRSTDTQYF.

This clone was seen more than once but under ten times. The chain recombines TRBV6-1 with TRBJ1-1, with TRBD1 matching 10 bases. This CDR3 is 17 amino acids long. Germline V lookup: CDR1 MNHNS, CDR2 SASEGT. With 3 bases clipped from V and 3 bases from J, the junction kept 10 bases outside the gene matches. The CDR3 DNA reads TGTGCCAGCAGTGAGAAATTTTGGGACAGGGGTGACACTGAAGCTTTCTTT. Protein product: CASSEKFWDRGDTEAFF.